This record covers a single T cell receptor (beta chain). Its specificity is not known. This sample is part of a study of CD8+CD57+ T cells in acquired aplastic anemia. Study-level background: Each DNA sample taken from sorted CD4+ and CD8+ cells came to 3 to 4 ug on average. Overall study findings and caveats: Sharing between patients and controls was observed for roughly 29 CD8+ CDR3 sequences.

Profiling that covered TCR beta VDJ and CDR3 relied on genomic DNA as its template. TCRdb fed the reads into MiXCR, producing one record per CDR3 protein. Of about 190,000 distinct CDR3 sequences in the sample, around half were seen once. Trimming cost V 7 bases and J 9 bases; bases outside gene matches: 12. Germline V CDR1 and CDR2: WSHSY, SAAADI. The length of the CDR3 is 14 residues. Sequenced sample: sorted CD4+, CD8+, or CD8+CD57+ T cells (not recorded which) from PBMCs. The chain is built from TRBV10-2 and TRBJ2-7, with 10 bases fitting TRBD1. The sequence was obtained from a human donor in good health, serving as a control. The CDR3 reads CASNAGTGVLAQYF. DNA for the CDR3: TGCGCCAGCAACGCCGGGACAGGGGTCCTCGCGCAGTACTTC.